This TCR beta chain appears in the sequencing data of a study of T cells in Graves' hyperthyroidism and ophthalmopathy. CDR1 MNHGY and CDR2 SVAAGI come from the germline V gene. V lost 3 bases to trimming and J lost 5 bases, with 13 bases between them. The length of the CDR3 is 15 residues. Fresh peripheral blood, around 9.3 ml, was the source of the PBMCs. Amplified TCR beta CDR3 regions derived from RNA transcripts. During a first-round RT-PCR of the TCR CDR3, the HTBI primer set was used. TCRdb re-derived calls from the multiplex PCR reads in MiXCR, one entry per CDR3 protein. The sample records about 500,000 distinct CDR3 sequences, approximately 16% being singletons.

The chain has TRBV6-9 and TRBJ2-2; D is undetermined. The receptor was isolated from a young woman with Graves' hyperthyroidism. The sequenced sample was blood. Here the CDR3 reads CASSYDLSRTGELFF. CDR3 nucleotides: TGTGCCAGCAGTTACGACCTCTCTAGGACCGGGGAGCTGTTTTTT.